The 3 T cell receptor beta chains below come from one sample, sequenced in a study of regulatory T cells in long-lasting Graves disease. The time point was: newly diagnosed GD, antithyroid drugs for less than 3 months. TCR sequences were obtained from RNA taken from PBMCs. Library construction for TCR beta used iRepertoire HTBI primers and Arm-PCR of CDR3 regions. TCRdb fed the multiplex PCR reads into MiXCR, producing one record per CDR3 protein. The table shows 450,000 to 500,000 distinct CDR3 sequences, with around 15% occurring only once. The same data also went into a second study, on T cells in Graves' hyperthyroidism and ophthalmopathy.

Sequences were derived from peripheral blood mononuclear cells (PBMCs), sampled at new diagnosis, from a patient treated with antithyroid drugs. The receptors were gathered from a man aged 40-49 years with Graves disease.

This clonotype was seen many times. The chain couples TRBV27 to TRBJ1-2; tentative D call: TRBD1 (5 bases). The CDR3 has 15 residues. Trimming removed 8 bases at V and 6 bases at J, with 22 bases between. Germline values: CDR1 MNHEY, CDR2 SMNVEV (reference sequence). The chain's CDR3 is CASSRGLLPRDGYTF. CDR3 in DNA: TGTGCCAGCTCCCGGGGACTACTTCCTAGGGATGGCTACACCTTC.

The chain recombines TRBV15 with TRBJ2-7; 7 nucleotides match TRBD1. The CDR3 loop spans 13 amino acids. The V gene end was trimmed by 3 bases and the J gene end by 1 base; junction bases not matched to a gene: 0. The germline CDR1 and CDR2 sequences are LNHNV and YYDKDF (reference sequence). The CDR3 DNA reads TGTGCCACCAGCAGGACAGGGTCCTACGAGCAGTACTTC. As protein: CATSRTGSYEQYF.

Many counts were recorded for this clonotype. The V call is TRBV3-1, the J call TRBJ2-2, with 9 bases lining up with TRBD1. The V segment lost 3 bases and the J segment 0 bases; nucleotides outside the gene matches: 2. The CDR3 loop spans 16 amino acids. Per germline, CDR1 LGHDT and CDR2 YNNKEL (reference sequence). The CDR3 region has the DNA TGTGCCAGCAGCCATCGGACAGGGGCGAACACCGGGGAGCTGTTTTTT. Its protein product is CASSHRTGANTGELFF.